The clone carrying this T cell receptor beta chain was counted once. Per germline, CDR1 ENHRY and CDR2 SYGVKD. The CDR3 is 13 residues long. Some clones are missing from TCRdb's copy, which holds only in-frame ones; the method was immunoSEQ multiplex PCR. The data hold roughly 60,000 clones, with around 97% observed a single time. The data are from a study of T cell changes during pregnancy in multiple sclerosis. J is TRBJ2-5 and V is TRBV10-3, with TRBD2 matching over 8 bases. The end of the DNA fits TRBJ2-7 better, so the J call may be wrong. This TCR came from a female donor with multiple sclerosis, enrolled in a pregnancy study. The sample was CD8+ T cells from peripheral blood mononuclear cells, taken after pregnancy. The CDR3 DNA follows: TGTGCCATCAGAGGGACTAGCTCCTACGAGCAGTACTTC. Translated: CAIRGTSSYEQYF.